This TCR beta chain emerged from a study of blood T cell repertoires in COVID-19. About the research overall: Acute and convalescent COVID-19 specimens originated in the United States, Italy and Spain. Sources were T cells, B-cell-depleted T cells, or PBMCs; the material itself was cDNA or gDNA.

The repertoire was sequenced with immunoSEQ multiplex PCR; TCRdb's copy has only in-frame clones and lacks some. The repertoire holds around 260,000 clones, with 88% as singletons. The V gene's germline CDR1 is MGHRA and CDR2 YSYEKL. This CDR3 is 13 amino acids long. V was trimmed by 4 bases and J by 0 bases, leaving 7 bases between them. The chain recombines TRBV4-1 with TRBJ2-7, with D possibly being TRBD1 (6 bases). This receptor was taken from a man aged 55 to 70 who had recovered from COVID-19. Sequenced sample: peripheral blood. In DNA form, the CDR3 reads TGCGCCAGCAGCCGGGACATCTCCTACGAGCAGTACTTC. As protein: CASSRDISYEQYF.